One sample yielded the 31 T cell receptor beta chains listed below, sequenced in a study of CD8 T cells in ankylosing spondylitis. TCRdb re-called the 5' RACE reads with MiXCR, one entry per CDR3 protein. The sample comprises about 350,000 distinct CDR3 sequences, 20% of which are singletons, and around 12% rests with the top ten. Sample: blood, either unsorted or a sorted T cell fraction (not recorded which). Receptor source: a male donor with ankylosing spondylitis or in good health (not recorded which).

In its sample, this clonotype was seen many times. The CDR3 DNA follows: TGTGCCAGCAGTTACGTTCCGGGACAGGGTGCTGAAGCTTTCTTT. Translated, it gives CASSYVPGQGAEAFF. The chain recombines TRBV6-5 with TRBJ1-1; 9 bases align to TRBD1. CDR1 and CDR2 (germline): MNHEY, SVGAGI. J gave up 6 bases and V 2 bases, and 7 bases lay outside the gene matches. The CDR3 is 15 amino acids.

This clonotype has only a few counts. The chain is built from TRBV19 and TRBJ2-1; 7 bases match TRBD1. Trimming took 8 bases from V and 3 from J; bases not matched to a gene: 4. This CDR3 has 13 residues. Germline CDR1 and CDR2: LNHDA and SQIVND (reference sequence). CDR3 loop: CASGQVYYNEQFF. The CDR3 DNA reads as TGTGCCAGTGGACAGGTTTACTACAATGAGCAGTTCTTC.

This clonotype was counted between two and nine times. The chain uses TRBV7-8 and TRBJ2-7; no clear D gene. Germline loops: CDR1 SGHVS, CDR2 FQNEAQ. This CDR3 region has 14 residues. The V end lost 3 bases, the J end lost 3 bases, and 12 bases lay between the germline ends. The CDR3 spells CASSFYPGDYEQYF. The CDR3 bases are TGTGCCAGCAGCTTTTATCCAGGAGACTACGAGCAGTACTTC.

The chain couples TRBV29-1 to TRBJ2-7, with 8 bases identical to TRBD1. V dropped 3 bases and J dropped 3; count of bases not matched to a gene: 7. The CDR3 is 14 amino acids. Germline V CDR1 and CDR2: SQVTM, ANQGSEA. This CDR3 is CSVETPDRDYEQYF. CDR3 nucleotides: TGCAGCGTTGAGACCCCGGACAGGGACTACGAGCAGTACTTC.

This CDR3 is CASSQEVRVYEQYF. The CDR3 coding sequence is TGCGCCAGCAGCCAAGAGGTGCGGGTCTACGAGCAGTACTTC. The chain uses TRBV4-1 and TRBJ2-7; D may be TRBD2 (5 bases). From germline, CDR1 is MGHRA and CDR2 YSYEKL. This CDR3 comprises 14 residues. Trimming stripped 0 bases from V and 3 bases from J, with 9 bases between.

This clonotype was detected only a few times. The rearrangement links TRBV4-1 to TRBJ2-7; 11 bases are shared with TRBD1. The CDR3 consists of 16 residues. Looked up from germline, CDR1 is MGHRA and CDR2 is YSYEKL. The V gene end was trimmed by 3 bases and the J gene end by 3 bases; junction bases not matched to a gene: 7. DNA of the CDR3: TGCGCCAGCAGCCACCCCGGGACAGGGGGAGGCTACGAGCAGTACTTC. Protein sequence: CASSHPGTGGGYEQYF.

This clonotype has a count of ten or more. The chain recombines TRBV20-1 with TRBJ2-7; TRBD1 matches at 9 bases. CDR1 is DFQATT, CDR2 SNEGSKA, per germline (reference sequence). The CDR3 runs 15 residues. The junction had 11 bases not matched to a gene; V was cut back by 6 bases and J by 2 bases. In DNA form, the CDR3 reads TGCAGTGCCTTTAGTCGACAGGGGGTTCCCTACGAGCAGTACTTC. Protein: CSAFSRQGVPYEQYF.

This clonotype was seen only a few times. As DNA, the CDR3 is TGTGCCAGCAGCTCTGGGTACTCTGGAAACACCATATATTTT. This codes for CASSSGYSGNTIYF. The V call is TRBV7-6, the J call TRBJ1-3; no clear D gene. CDR3 length equals 14 residues. Germline CDR1 SGHVS, CDR2 FNYEAQ. V was clipped by 4 bases and J by 0 bases, with 7 bases between them.

This clonotype was observed a few times. The chain combines TRBV10-3 with TRBJ2-7; 9 bases line up with TRBD1. This CDR3 comprises 15 residues. J gave up 1 base and V 6 bases, and 7 bases lay outside the gene matches. CDR1 and CDR2 (germline): ENHRY, SYGVKD. The CDR3 loop is CAISDPGQGSYEQYF. The CDR3 nucleotides read TGTGCCATCAGCGACCCGGGACAGGGTTCCTACGAGCAGTACTTC.

This rearrangement joins TRBV2 to TRBJ2-3; tentative D call: TRBD2 (5 bases). Trimming shortened V by 6 bases and J by 6 bases, and 7 bases separated the two germline ends. The length of the CDR3 is 11 residues. Germline CDR1 is SNHLY and CDR2 is FYNNEI. The CDR3 nucleotides read TGTGCCAGCAGGGGAGTGGATACGCAGTATTTT. Translating it yields CASRGVDTQYF.

V usage is TRBV29-1 and J usage is TRBJ2-7; unclear D gene. Germline assignment: CDR1 SQVTM and CDR2 ANQGSEA. The CDR3 is 12 residues long. The V and J ends lost 3 bases and 5 bases respectively, with 11 bases between them. The CDR3 DNA sequence: TGCAGCGTTGAGACCGGGCCGGACGAGCAGTACTTC. Translating gives CSVETGPDEQYF.

CDR3 nucleotides: TGTGCCAGCAGCTCGGCTGGGGGCGGGGAGAAAGAGACCCAGTACTTC. This translates into CASSSAGGGEKETQYF. V gene TRBV7-6 combines with J gene TRBJ2-5; the D gene could be TRBD1 or TRBD2 (6 bases each). The CDR3 covers 16 residues. Germline loops: CDR1 SGHVS, CDR2 FNYEAQ. With 4 bases removed from V and 3 bases from J, the gap between germline ends came to 18 bases.

This sequence joins TRBV5-1 and TRBJ2-1; 8 bases agree with TRBD2. The ends lost 2 bases at V and 7 bases at J; junction bases unmatched: 5. Per germline, CDR1 SGHRS and CDR2 YFSETQ. The CDR3 contains 14 residues. The CDR3 nucleotides read TGCGCCAGCAGCTTAATAGCGGGGCATAATGAGCAGTTCTTC. Translation gives CASSLIAGHNEQFF.

The chain combines TRBV19 with TRBJ2-1, with 11 bases lining up with TRBD2. The CDR3 runs to 21 residues. Germline trimming cut 3 bases from V and 4 bases from J; bases unmatched to any gene: 20. The germline V gene has CDR1 LNHDA and CDR2 SQIVND (reference sequence). CDR3 coding DNA: TGTGCCAGTAGTATCCTCCCCCCGGGACTAGCGGATCCGGGCCCTTACAATGAGCAGTTCTTC. Protein product: CASSILPPGLADPGPYNEQFF.

The rearrangement uses TRBV27 and TRBJ1-6; D is uncertain. The CDR3 extends over 15 amino acids. V shed 10 bases and J shed 6 bases, with 19 bases lying between them. Germline assignment: CDR1 MNHEY and CDR2 SMNVEV (reference sequence). In DNA, the CDR3 is TGTGCCACCCTAGGATCTTCTGGGGTTAATTCACCCCTCCACTTT. Translating it yields CATLGSSGVNSPLHF.

The V and J genes are TRBV18 and TRBJ2-5; D not resolved. Germline V gives CDR1 KGHSH, CDR2 LQKENI. The CDR3 is 12 amino acids. The V end lost 2 bases, the J end lost 1 base, and 2 bases lay between the germline ends. CDR3 in amino acids: CASSPGQETQYF. The CDR3 nucleotides read TGTGCCAGCTCACCAGGCCAAGAGACCCAGTACTTC.

A few counts support this clonotype. The V and J genes are TRBV10-3 and TRBJ2-7; no clear D. Trimming shortened V by 2 bases and J by 2 bases, and 13 bases separated the two germline ends. This CDR3 is 15 amino acids long. Germline V gives CDR1 ENHRY, CDR2 SYGVKD. DNA of the CDR3: TGTGCCATCAGTGAGGGACCTATGGGGACCTACGAGCAGTACTTC. Protein product: CAISEGPMGTYEQYF.

This clonotype came up a few times. This chain links TRBV5-1 with TRBJ2-7; 11 bases fit TRBD1. Germline lookup yields CDR1 SGHRS and CDR2 YFSETQ. The CDR3 has 16 residues. V trimming: 3 bases; J trimming: 3 bases; junction bases outside the gene matches: 8. CDR3 in amino acids: CASSSLGTGGDYEQYF. In DNA form, the CDR3 reads TGCGCCAGCAGCTCGTTGGGGACAGGGGGTGACTACGAGCAGTACTTC. The full variable domain, completed using reference TRBV5-1 and TRBJ2-7, is KAGVTQTPRYLIKTRGQQVTLSCSPISGHRSVSWYQQTPGQGLQFLFEYFSETQRNKGNFPGRFSGRQFSNSRSEMNVSTLELGDSALYLCASSSLGTGGDYEQYFGPGTRLTVT.

In its sample, this clonotype was seen a few times. The DNA for the CDR3 is TGTGCCAGCAAGGAGGGACTAGCGGGGGGGGTAGACACCGGGGAGCTGTTTTTT. It encodes CASKEGLAGGVDTGELFF. The chain couples TRBV6-1 to TRBJ2-2, with 16 bases that match TRBD2. The CDR3 loop spans 18 amino acids. The ends lost 7 bases at V and 3 bases at J; junction bases unmatched: 8. The germline V gene has CDR1 MNHNS and CDR2 SASEGT.

The chain has TRBV20-1 and TRBJ2-5; D uncertain. Germline V gives CDR1 DFQATT, CDR2 SNEGSKA (reference sequence). V was shortened by 0 bases and J by 5 bases, with 19 bases between the two germline ends. There are 16 residues in the CDR3. The CDR3 bases are TGCAGTGCTAGAGATCTTTACGACTCCCTGAGGGAGACCCAGTACTTC. It translates to CSARDLYDSLRETQYF.

The DNA for the CDR3 is TGCGCCAGCAGCCTCACATCGAGCCCAACGCAGTTCTTC. Translating it yields CASSLTSSPTQFF. The gene calls are TRBV4-1 and TRBJ2-1; no firm D call. V was trimmed by 4 bases and J by 12 bases, leaving 16 bases between them. The CDR3 extends over 13 amino acids. Germline values: CDR1 MGHRA, CDR2 YSYEKL.

This chain links TRBV6-1 with TRBJ2-1; 7 positions agree with TRBD2. The junction had 5 bases not matched to a gene; V was cut back by 6 bases and J by 0 bases. The length of the CDR3 is 15 residues. The germline CDR1 and CDR2 sequences are MNHNS and SASEGT. CDR3 loop: CASRSGVLSYNEQFF. In DNA, the CDR3 is TGTGCCAGCAGGAGCGGGGTCCTCTCCTACAATGAGCAGTTCTTC.

The rearrangement joins TRBV29-1 to TRBJ1-1; D is unresolved. In germline, CDR1 is SQVTM, CDR2 ANQGSEA. This CDR3 has 10 residues. The ends were cut back, 6 bases at V and 4 bases at J, with 6 bases in the middle. In nucleotides, the CDR3 is TGCAGCGTGAGGGTCACTGAAGCTTTCTTT. Translating gives CSVRVTEAFF.

This clonotype showed up just a few times. The rearrangement uses TRBV12-3 or TRBV12-4 and TRBJ2-6, with D perhaps matching TRBD2 (6 bases). CDR3 size: 16 residues. Between the trimmed V and J ends, which lost 2 bases and 3 bases, there was a span of 11 bases. The CDR3 DNA reads TGTGCCAGCAGTTTACGACTAGTCGGTGGGGCCAACGTCCTGACTTTC. This gives the protein CASSLRLVGGANVLTF.

V usage is TRBV6-6 and J usage is TRBJ1-1; D possibly corresponds to TRBD1 (5 bases). This CDR3 comprises 12 residues. Between the trimmed V and J ends, which lost 5 bases and 4 bases, there was a span of 8 bases. Germline lookup yields CDR1 MNHNY and CDR2 SVGAGI (reference sequence). The CDR3 loop is CASSTQGTEAFF. The CDR3 coding sequence is TGTGCCAGCAGTACCCAGGGCACTGAAGCTTTCTTT.

V is TRBV7-9 and J is TRBJ2-2; D is unclear. Germline CDR1 SEHNR, CDR2 FQNEAQ (reference sequence). The CDR3 extends over 12 amino acids. Trimming removed 5 bases at V and 3 bases at J, with 4 bases between. The CDR3 sequence: CASSRHTGELFF. As DNA, the CDR3 is TGTGCCAGCAGCCGACACACCGGGGAGCTGTTTTTT. Full variable domain (rest looked up from reference TRBV7-9 and TRBJ2-2): DTGVSQNPRHKITKRGQNVTFRCDPISEHNRLYWYRQTLGQGPEFLTYFQNEAQLEKSRLLSDRFSAERPKGSFSTLEIQRTEQGDSAMYLCASSRHTGELFFGEGSRLTVL.

This clonotype was observed a few times. The chain has TRBV7-3 and TRBJ2-1; TRBD1 matches 12 bases. The CDR3 has 15 amino acids. The V gene's germline CDR1 is SGHTA and CDR2 FQGTGA. Trimming cost V 1 base and J 10 bases; bases outside gene matches: 5. CDR3 sequence (DNA): TGTGCCAGCAGCTTAATTTTTGGGACAGGGGGCGAGCAGTTCTTC. Its translation is CASSLIFGTGGEQFF.

This chain connects TRBV29-1 to TRBJ2-2; D uncertain. Trimming shortened V by 1 base and J by 0 bases, and 12 bases separated the two germline ends. Germline lookup yields CDR1 SQVTM and CDR2 ANQGSEA. This CDR3 is 16 amino acids long. CDR3 DNA: TGCAGCGTTGAAGGGGCGTCTATTTCGAACACCGGGGAGCTGTTTTTT. Residues: CSVEGASISNTGELFF.

The table lists this clonotype with a few counts. The chain carries TRBV3-1 and TRBJ2-5, with a possible D match to TRBD1 (6 bases). The CDR3 spans 15 residues. Trimming pared 1 base from V and 5 bases from J, leaving 14 bases between. CDR1 is LGHDT, CDR2 YNNKEL, per germline (reference sequence). Written as DNA, the CDR3 is TGTGCCAGCAGCCAAGGAAGGGGGTCCCGGGAGACCCAGTACTTC. Translated: CASSQGRGSRETQYF.

The gene calls are TRBV5-1 and TRBJ2-1; 9 bases match TRBD1. J was trimmed by 6 bases and V by 2 bases; bases with no gene match: 9. Germline V gene data show CDR1 as SGHRS and CDR2 as YFSETQ. The CDR3 spans 16 residues. The CDR3 sequence: CASSFLPGQGVNEQFF. DNA for the CDR3: TGCGCCAGCAGCTTCCTACCGGGACAGGGAGTCAATGAGCAGTTCTTC. The variable domain in full, completed from reference TRBV5-1 and TRBJ2-1, reads KAGVTQTPRYLIKTRGQQVTLSCSPISGHRSVSWYQQTPGQGLQFLFEYFSETQRNKGNFPGRFSGRQFSNSRSEMNVSTLELGDSALYLCASSFLPGQGVNEQFFGPGTRLTVL.

This clonotype occurred a few times. The rearrangement joins TRBV12-3 or TRBV12-4 to TRBJ1-3; D remains unclear. Between the trimmed V and J ends, which lost 1 base and 0 bases, there was a span of 7 bases. The CDR3 has 15 amino acids. This CDR3 reads CASSLGVSSGNTIYF. The CDR3, as DNA: TGTGCCAGCAGTTTAGGAGTGAGCTCTGGAAACACCATATATTTT.